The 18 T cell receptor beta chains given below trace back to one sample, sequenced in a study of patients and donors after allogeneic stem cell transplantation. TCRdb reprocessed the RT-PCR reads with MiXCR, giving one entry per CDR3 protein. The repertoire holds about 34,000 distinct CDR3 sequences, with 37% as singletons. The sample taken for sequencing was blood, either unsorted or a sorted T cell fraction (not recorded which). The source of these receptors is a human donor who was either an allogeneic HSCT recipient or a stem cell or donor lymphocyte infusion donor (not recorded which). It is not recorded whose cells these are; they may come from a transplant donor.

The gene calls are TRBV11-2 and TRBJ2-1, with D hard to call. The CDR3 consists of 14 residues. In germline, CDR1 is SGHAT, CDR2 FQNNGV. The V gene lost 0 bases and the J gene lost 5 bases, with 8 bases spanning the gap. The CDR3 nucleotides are TGTGCCAGCAGCTTAGATACCGAAGACAATGAGCAGTTCTTC. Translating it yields CASSLDTEDNEQFF.

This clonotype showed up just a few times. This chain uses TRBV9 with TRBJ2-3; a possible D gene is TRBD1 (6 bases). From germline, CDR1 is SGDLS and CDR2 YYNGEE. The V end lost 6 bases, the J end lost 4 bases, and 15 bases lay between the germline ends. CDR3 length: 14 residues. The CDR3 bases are TGTGCCAGCACCCTAGGGGGAGAGGCAGATACGCAGTATTTT. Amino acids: CASTLGGEADTQYF.

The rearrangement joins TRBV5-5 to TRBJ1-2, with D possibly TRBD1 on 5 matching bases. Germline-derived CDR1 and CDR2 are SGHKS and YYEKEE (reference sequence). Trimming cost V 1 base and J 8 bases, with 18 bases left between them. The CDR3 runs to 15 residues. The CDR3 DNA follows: TGTGCCAGCAGCTTGAAGTCCCATCCAGGGAGGGGCTACACCTTC. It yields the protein CASSLKSHPGRGYTF.

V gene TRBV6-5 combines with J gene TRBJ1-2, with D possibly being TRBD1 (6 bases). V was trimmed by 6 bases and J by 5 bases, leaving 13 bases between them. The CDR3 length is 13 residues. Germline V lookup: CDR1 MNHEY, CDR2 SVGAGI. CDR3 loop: CASSQSGAYGYTF. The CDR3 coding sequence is TGTGCCAGCAGCCAATCAGGGGCTTATGGCTACACCTTC.

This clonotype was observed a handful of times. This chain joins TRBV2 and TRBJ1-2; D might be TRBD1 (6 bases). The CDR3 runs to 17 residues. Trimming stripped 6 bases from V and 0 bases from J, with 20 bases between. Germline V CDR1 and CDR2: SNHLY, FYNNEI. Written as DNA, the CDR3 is TGTGCCAGCAGCCTCCACAAATCGACAGGAGCTAACTATGGCTACACCTTC. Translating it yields CASSLHKSTGANYGYTF.

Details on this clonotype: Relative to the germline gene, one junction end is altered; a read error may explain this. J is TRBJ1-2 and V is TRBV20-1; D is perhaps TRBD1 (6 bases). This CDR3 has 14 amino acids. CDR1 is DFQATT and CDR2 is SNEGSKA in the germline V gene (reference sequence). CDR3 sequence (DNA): TGCAGTGCCCGAATAGGACAGCGCAACTATGGCCACACCTTC. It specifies CSARIGQRNYGHTF.

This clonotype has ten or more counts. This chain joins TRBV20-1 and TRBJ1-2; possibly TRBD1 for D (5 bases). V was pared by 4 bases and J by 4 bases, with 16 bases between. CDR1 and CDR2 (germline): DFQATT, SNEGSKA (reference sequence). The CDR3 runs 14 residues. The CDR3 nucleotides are TGCAGTGCTACGGTACCCGACAGCCTCTATGGCTACACCTTC. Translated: CSATVPDSLYGYTF.

The CDR3 protein is CASSLGSGGGTDTQYF. CDR3 nucleotides: TGTGCCAGCAGCTTAGGGTCCGGGGGTGGCACAGATACGCAGTATTTT. The gene calls are TRBV7-2 and TRBJ2-3; the D gene is possibly TRBD2 (6 bases). V was shortened by 1 base and J by 1 base, with 12 bases between the two germline ends. This CDR3 is 16 amino acids long. Germline CDR1 and CDR2: SGHTA and FQGNSA.

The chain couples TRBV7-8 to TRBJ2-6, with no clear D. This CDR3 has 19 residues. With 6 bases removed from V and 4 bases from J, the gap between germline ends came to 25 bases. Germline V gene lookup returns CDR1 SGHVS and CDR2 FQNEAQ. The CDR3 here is CASRGPPLTALEGANVLTF. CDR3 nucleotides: TGTGCCAGCAGAGGACCCCCGTTGACCGCGCTTGAGGGGGCCAACGTCCTGACTTTC.

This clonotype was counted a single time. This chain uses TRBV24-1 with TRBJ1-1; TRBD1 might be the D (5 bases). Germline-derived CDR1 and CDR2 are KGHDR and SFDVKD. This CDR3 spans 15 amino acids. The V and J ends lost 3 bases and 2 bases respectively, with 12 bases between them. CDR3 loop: CATSDGRGFNTEAFF. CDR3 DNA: TGTGCCACCAGTGATGGTCGGGGGTTTAACACTGAAGCTTTCTTT.

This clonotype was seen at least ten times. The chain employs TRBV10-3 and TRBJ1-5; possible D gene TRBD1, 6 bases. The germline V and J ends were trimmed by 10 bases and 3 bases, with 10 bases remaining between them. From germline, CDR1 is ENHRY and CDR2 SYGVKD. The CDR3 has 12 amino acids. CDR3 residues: CATRQDNQPQHF. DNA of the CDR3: TGTGCCACCAGACAGGACAATCAGCCCCAGCATTTT.

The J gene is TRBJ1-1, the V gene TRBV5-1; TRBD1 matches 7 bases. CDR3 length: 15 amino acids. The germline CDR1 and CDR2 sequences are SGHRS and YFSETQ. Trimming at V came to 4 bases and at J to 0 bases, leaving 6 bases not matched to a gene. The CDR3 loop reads CASSRQTGLNTEAFF. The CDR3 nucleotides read TGCGCCAGCAGCCGCCAGACAGGGTTGAACACTGAAGCTTTCTTT.

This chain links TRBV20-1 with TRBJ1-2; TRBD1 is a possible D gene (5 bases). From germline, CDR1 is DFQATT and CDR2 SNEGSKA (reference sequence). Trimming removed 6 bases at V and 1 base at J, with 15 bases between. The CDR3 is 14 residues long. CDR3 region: CSASRQGFNYGYTF. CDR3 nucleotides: TGCAGTGCGAGTCGGCAGGGCTTTAACTATGGCTACACCTTC.

CDR3: CASSYSMGGGGNTIYF. CDR3 bases: TGTGCCAGCAGTTACTCGATGGGGGGCGGTGGAAACACCATATATTTT. This chain uses TRBV6-5 with TRBJ1-3, with D possibly being TRBD1 (6 bases). Germline V gene data show CDR1 as MNHEY and CDR2 as SVGAGI. There are 16 residues in the CDR3. The V end lost 0 bases, the J end lost 3 bases, and 12 bases lay between the germline ends.

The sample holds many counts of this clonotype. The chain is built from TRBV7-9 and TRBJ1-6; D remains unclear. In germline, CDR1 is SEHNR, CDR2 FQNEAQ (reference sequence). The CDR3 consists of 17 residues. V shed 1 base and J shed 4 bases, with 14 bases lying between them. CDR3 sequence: CASSLDGVGYYNSPLHF. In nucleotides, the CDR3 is TGTGCCAGCAGCTTAGACGGTGTTGGGTATTATAATTCACCCCTCCACTTT.

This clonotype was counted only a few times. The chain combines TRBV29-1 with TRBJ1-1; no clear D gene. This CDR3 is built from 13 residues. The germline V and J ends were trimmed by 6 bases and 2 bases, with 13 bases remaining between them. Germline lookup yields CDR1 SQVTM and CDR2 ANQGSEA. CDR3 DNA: TGCAGCGTGCAAGGACGGCTTAACACTGAAGCTTTCTTT. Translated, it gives CSVQGRLNTEAFF.

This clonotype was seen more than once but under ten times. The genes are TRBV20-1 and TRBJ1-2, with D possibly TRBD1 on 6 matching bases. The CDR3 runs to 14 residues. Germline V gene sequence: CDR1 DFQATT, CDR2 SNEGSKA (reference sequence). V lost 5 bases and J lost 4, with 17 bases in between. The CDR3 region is CSAELDRKGYGYTF. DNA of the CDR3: TGCAGTGCTGAGCTGGACAGAAAAGGCTATGGCTACACCTTC.

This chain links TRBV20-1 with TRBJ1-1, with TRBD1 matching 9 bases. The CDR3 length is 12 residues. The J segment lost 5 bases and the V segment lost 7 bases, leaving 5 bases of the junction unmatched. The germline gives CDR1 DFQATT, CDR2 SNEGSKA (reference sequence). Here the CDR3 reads CSVQGARTEAFF. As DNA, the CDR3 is TGCAGTGTACAGGGGGCGCGGACTGAAGCTTTCTTT.